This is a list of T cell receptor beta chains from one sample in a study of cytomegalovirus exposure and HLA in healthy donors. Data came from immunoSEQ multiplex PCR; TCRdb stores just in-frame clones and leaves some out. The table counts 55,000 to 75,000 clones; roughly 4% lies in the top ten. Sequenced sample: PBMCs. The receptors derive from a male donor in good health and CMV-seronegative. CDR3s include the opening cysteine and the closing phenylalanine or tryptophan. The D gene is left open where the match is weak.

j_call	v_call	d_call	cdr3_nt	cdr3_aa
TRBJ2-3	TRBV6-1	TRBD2	TGTGCCAGCAGCCAGCGGGGGCCCTACACAGATACGCAGTATTTT	CASSQRGPYTDTQYF
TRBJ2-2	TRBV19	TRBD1	TGTGCCAGTACTAGGTCCGGGACAGCCAACACCGGGGAGCTGTTTTTT	CASTRSGTANTGELFF
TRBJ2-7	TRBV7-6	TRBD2	TGTGCCAGCAGTCCAGCTAGCGGGAGCTCCTACGAGCAGTACTTC	CASSPASGSSYEQYF
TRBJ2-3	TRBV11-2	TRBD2	TGTGCCAGCAGCTTAATGGGCGGGGGGAGCACAGATACGCAGTATTTT	CASSLMGGGSTDTQYF
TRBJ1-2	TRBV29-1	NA	TGCAGCGCCCCGTCCCGAGGGTCTAACTATGGCTACACCTTC	CSAPSRGSNYGYTF
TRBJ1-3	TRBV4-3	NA	TGCGCCAGCAGCCAAGACCCCACATCGAGGGAAAACACCATATATTTT	CASSQDPTSRENTIYF
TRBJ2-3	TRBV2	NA	TGTGCCAGCAGAATGACAGCCGGCCCAGATACGCAGTATTTT	CASRMTAGPDTQYF
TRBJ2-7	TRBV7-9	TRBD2	TGTGCCAGCAGCCAAGCGGGAGTGGGCGAGCAGTACTTC	CASSQAGVGEQYF
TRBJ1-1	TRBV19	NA	TGTGCCAGTCTCCTCGGGGGAGCTTTCTTT	CASLLGGAFF
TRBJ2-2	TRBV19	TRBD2	TGTGCCAGTAGTATTAGGGGACTAGCGGGGGGACGCACCGGGGAGCTGTTTTTT	CASSIRGLAGGRTGELFF
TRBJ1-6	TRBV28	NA	TGTGCCAGCAGTTTTCTTCCGGCGGAGCCTTTAGGATTTAATTCACCCCTCCACTTT	CASSFLPAEPLGFNSPLHF
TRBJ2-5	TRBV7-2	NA	TGTGCCAGCAGCTTCGTCGAAAGGACCTTCGGGAACCAGTACTTC	CASSFVERTFGNQYF
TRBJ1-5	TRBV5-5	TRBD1	TGTGCCAGCAGCCTCAGGGGGATCAATCAGCCCCAGCATTTT	CASSLRGINQPQHF
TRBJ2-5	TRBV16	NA	TGTGCCAGCAGCCCAATACTGCAAGAGACCCAGTACTTC	CASSPILQETQYF
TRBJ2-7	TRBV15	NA	TGTGCCACCAGCAGAGATTTCGGGGAGGTTAGTTCCTACGAGCAGTACTTC	CATSRDFGEVSSYEQYF
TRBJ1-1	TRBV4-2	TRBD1	TGTGCCAGCAGTGGACAGGGGGGGAACACTGAAGCTTTCTTT	CASSGQGGNTEAFF
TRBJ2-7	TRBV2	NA	TGTGCCAGCATGGCAGGGGGGTACGAGCAGTACTTC	CASMAGGYEQYF
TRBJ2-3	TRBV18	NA	TGTGCCAGCTCACCAAAAGACAGGAGGACAGATACGCAGTATTTT	CASSPKDRRTDTQYF
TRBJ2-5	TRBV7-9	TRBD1	TGTGCCAGCAACGACAGGGGGCGGAAGGAGACCCAGTACTTC	CASNDRGRKETQYF
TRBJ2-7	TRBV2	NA	TGTGCCAGCAGTTCCGGGGTTCACCTCTACGAGCAGTACTTC	CASSSGVHLYEQYF
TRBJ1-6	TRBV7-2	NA	TGTGCCAGCGGCTCCGATTCACCCCTCCACTTT	CASGSDSPLHF
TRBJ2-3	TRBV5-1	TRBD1	TGCGCCAGCAGCAAGGGACAGGGCCGCGCAGATACGCAGTATTTT	CASSKGQGRADTQYF
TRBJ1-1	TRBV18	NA	TGTGCCAGCTCACCGGACCCCGGGAGAGTGGGGAACACTGAAGCTTTCTTT	CASSPDPGRVGNTEAFF
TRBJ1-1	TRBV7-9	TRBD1	TGTGCCAGCACCGATACACGACAGGGAGAAGCTTTCTTT	CASTDTRQGEAFF
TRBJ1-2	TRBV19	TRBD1	TGTGCCAGTAGCAGGGACAGGGGTGAAGCATACACCTTC	CASSRDRGEAYTF
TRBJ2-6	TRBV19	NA	TGTGCCAGTAGCAAAGGAGTCTCGGGGACTGCCAACGTCCTGACTTTC	CASSKGVSGTANVLTF
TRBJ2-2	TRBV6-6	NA	TGTGCCAGCAGTTACGTACTAGGTGCCGGGGAGCTGTTTTTT	CASSYVLGAGELFF
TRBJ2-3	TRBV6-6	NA	TGTGCCAGCAGTTTGGAGGGCCATAATACGCAGTATTTT	CASSLEGHNTQYF
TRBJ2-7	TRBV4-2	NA	TGTGCCAGCAGCCAAGATCGCCGGGAGAGTGCCTACGAGCAGTACTTC	CASSQDRRESAYEQYF
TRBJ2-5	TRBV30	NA	TGTGCCTGGAGTCTTTTGACTCAAGAGACCCAGTACTTC	CAWSLLTQETQYF
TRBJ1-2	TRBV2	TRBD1	TGTGCCAGCAGTGAGGAGGGGGCGACTGGCTACACCTTC	CASSEEGATGYTF
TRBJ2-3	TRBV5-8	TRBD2	TGTGCCAGCAGGAAAGAGCGGGGGCACACAGATACGCAGTATTTT	CASRKERGHTDTQYF
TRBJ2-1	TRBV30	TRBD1	TGTGCCTGGAGTGTACAGACAGGGAAGCAGTTCTTC	CAWSVQTGKQFF
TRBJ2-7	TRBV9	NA	TGTGCCAGCAGCCCCCGACGCGGGGGCGGATCCTCCTACGAGCAGTACTTC	CASSPRRGGGSSYEQYF
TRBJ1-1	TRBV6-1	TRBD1	TGTGCCAGCAGCGACGGGACAGGGTCCTGGACTGAAGCTTTCTTT	CASSDGTGSWTEAFF
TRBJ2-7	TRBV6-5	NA	TGTGCCAGCAGTTACTCGGCCGCACTATCGACCTACGAGCAGTACTTC	CASSYSAALSTYEQYF
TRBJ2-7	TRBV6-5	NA	TGTGCCAGCAGTTACTCCAGGGGAGCAAACGAGCAGTACTTC	CASSYSRGANEQYF
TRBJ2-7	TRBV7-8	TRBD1	TGTGCCAGCAACCCACCAGGGGGAGTCGAGCAGTACTTC	CASNPPGGVEQYF
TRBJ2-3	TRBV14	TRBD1	TGTGCCAGCAGCACCCGACAGGGGGGGTTCACAGATACGCAGTATTTT	CASSTRQGGFTDTQYF
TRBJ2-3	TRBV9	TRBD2	TGTGCCAGCAGCCAGAAAGGGACTAGCGGGAGGCACACAGATACGCAGTATTTT	CASSQKGTSGRHTDTQYF
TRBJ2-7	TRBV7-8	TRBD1	TGTGCCAGCGGGACAGGGATCCCCTACGAGCAGTACTTC	CASGTGIPYEQYF
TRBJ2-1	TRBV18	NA	TGTGCCAGCTCACCAGGGAACCGACCGGGGAATGAGCAGTTCTTC	CASSPGNRPGNEQFF
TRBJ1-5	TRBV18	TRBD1	TGTGCCAGCTCAGCAACAGGGGGCGGAGGTAGCAATCAGCCCCAGCATTTT	CASSATGGGGSNQPQHF
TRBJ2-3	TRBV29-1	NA	TGCAGCGTGAGGGCGGCATTGGATACGCAGTATTTT	CSVRAALDTQYF
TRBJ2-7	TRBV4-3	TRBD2	TGCGCCAGCAGCCAAGGGTGGGGAGCTAGCGGTGCTGCCTACGAGCAGTACTTC	CASSQGWGASGAAYEQYF
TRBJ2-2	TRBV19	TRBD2	TGTGCCAGTAGTATCTTAGCGGGGGGGAACCGAAACACCGGGGAGCTGTTTTTT	CASSILAGGNRNTGELFF
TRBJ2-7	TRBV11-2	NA	TGTGCCAGCAGCTTAGGGGTGGGGCCCCGGTACGAGCAGTACTTC	CASSLGVGPRYEQYF
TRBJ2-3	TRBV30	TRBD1	TGTGCCGGGAGTGTGGGACAGGGGAACACAGATAAGCAGTATTTT	CAGSVGQGNTDKQYF
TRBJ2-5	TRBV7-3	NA	TGTGTCAGCAGCTTAATCGGGGTAGAGACCCAGTACTTC	CVSSLIGVETQYF
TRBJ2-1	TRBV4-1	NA	TGCGCCAGCAGCCAAGCGACTAGAGGGAGTGCCAATGAGCAGTTCTTC	CASSQATRGSANEQFF
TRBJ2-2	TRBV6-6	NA	TGTGCCAGCAGTTCAGGATCCGCCGGGGAGCTGTTTTTT	CASSSGSAGELFF
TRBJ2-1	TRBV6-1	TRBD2	TGTGCCAGCAGTGCCGGACTAGCGGGCCTTTACAATGAGCAGTTCTTC	CASSAGLAGLYNEQFF
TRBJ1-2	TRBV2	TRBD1	TGTGCCAGCAGTGGGAGGGACAGGCCTGGCGATGGCTACACCTTC	CASSGRDRPGDGYTF
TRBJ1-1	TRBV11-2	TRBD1	TGTGCCACCACAGGGGGTCATACTGAAGCTTTCTTT	CATTGGHTEAFF
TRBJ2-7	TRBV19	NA	TGTGCCAGTAGTATAGACCTCAAAACAGCCTCCTACGAGCAGTACTTC	CASSIDLKTASYEQYF
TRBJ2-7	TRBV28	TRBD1	TGTGCCAGCAGTCTCCGGGACAGAGCCTACGAGCAGTACTTC	CASSLRDRAYEQYF
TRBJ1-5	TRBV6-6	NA	TGTGCCAGCAGTAGCGATAGTTTCGGCAATCAGCCCCAGCATTTT	CASSSDSFGNQPQHF